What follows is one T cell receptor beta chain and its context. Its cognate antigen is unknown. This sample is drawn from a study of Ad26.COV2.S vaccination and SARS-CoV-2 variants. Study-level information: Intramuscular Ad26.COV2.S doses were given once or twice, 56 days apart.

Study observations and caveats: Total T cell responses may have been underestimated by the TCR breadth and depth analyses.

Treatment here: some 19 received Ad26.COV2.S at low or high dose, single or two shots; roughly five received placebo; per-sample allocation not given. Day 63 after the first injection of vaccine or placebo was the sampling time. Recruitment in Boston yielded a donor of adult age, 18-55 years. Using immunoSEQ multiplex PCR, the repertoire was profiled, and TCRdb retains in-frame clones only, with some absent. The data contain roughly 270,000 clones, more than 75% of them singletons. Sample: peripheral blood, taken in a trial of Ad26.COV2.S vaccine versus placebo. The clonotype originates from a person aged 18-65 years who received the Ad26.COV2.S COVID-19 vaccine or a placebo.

In nucleotides, the CDR3 is TGTGCCAGCTCACCTGGCCATAAAGAGACCCAGTACTTC. Protein: CASSPGHKETQYF. The V and J genes are TRBV18 and TRBJ2-5; D remains ambiguous. The CDR3 runs to 13 residues. Trimming took off 3 bases at V and 3 bases at J, with 8 bases between the two ends. Germline CDR1 and CDR2: KGHSH and LQKENI.